The present T cell receptor beta chain was sequenced within a study of STAT5B mutations in CD4+ large granular lymphocyte leukemia. TCRdb keeps only in-frame clones here, not all; method: immunoSEQ multiplex PCR. The sample holds about 3,500 clones; 85% are singletons and the top ten take under 3%. The CDR3 consists of 14 residues. The V gene's germline CDR1 is SGHNT and CDR2 YYREEE (reference sequence). Trimming pared 4 bases from V and 5 bases from J, leaving 13 bases between. The sequenced sample was CD4+ T cells from blood buffy coats. The chain recombines TRBV5-4 with TRBJ2-1; D may match TRBD1 or TRBD2 (5 bases each). The receptor was derived from a human donor in good health. The CDR3 DNA sequence: TGTGCCAGCAGCCCCTCCGGGACCAACAATGAGCAGTTCTTC. Translated: CASSPSGTNNEQFF.